This T cell receptor (beta chain) comes out of a study of blood T cells in healthy people across ages (dated by TCRdb to about 2015). Study-wide context: In model experiments, template switching captured about one uniquely barcoded TCR beta cDNA molecule for every two T cells. The donors were divided into four age groups: young (average around 16 years), middle-aged (approximately 39), aged (roughly 60) and long-lived (about 90). Using deep sequencing normalized with unique cDNA molecular identifiers, the study measured how TCR beta repertoire diversity changes with age. Using the same blood draw, the study looked at two additional independent replicas of 1 million unique cDNA reads for two donors, one aged 18 to 30 and the other aged 80 or older. To avoid experimental bias, donors of different ages were randomly spread across the sequencing lanes.

Systemically healthy Caucasian individuals from Russia, 39 in total and aged about 6 to 95 years, were included as donors. Approximately 9 milliliters of peripheral blood were collected from each donor into EDTA-treated Vacutainer tubes. Ficoll-Paque density-gradient centrifugation was used to isolate PBMCs, with at least 6.5 million per sample. Total RNA, at least 6 micrograms per sample, was extracted from PBMCs with Trizol reagent. For every donor, flow cytometry on a PBMC aliquot measured the percentage of naive CD45RAhigh/CD27high T cells. The protocol used for the library was 5' RACE. This sample was sequenced with an Illumina HiSeq 2500. A second PCR of roughly 7 to 11 cycles was performed with a sample-barcoded 5' primer and a J-beta primer mix. Each TCR beta cDNA molecule received a unique molecular identifier from a template-switch 5' adaptor carrying 12 random nucleotides. At least 3 million CDR3-containing paired-end reads were obtained from each sample. First-strand cDNA was synthesized from all RNA with the Mint cDNA synthesis kit, primed by a TRBC-specific oligonucleotide. After uracil-DNA glycosylase treatment, a first 18-cycle PCR used universal primers M1SS and BC2_uni_R on all cDNA. On the study's bioinformatics: Normalization of each sample was performed by random selection of 1 million high-quality reads, each carrying a distinct molecular identifier. Instead of being binned into consensus sequences, reads that shared molecular identifiers were thrown out. CDR3 identification, clonotype clustering and error correction used MiTCR with a Q25 quality threshold and the strictest error-elimination algorithm. A nonparametric unseen species model with Euler transformation was used to estimate lower-bound total TCR beta diversity. TCRdb reanalyzed the raw reads on its own, using fastp at Q25 for trimming and MiXCR for clone calling, and kept in-frame beta chains. All rows with the same CDR3 protein become a single entry with the most common DNA and genes. The V and J calls were determined by TCRdb, not by the authors. Recorded for this sample are around 1.5 million distinct CDR3 sequences; 35% to 45% of them occurred a single time. 7.9% of the sample is taken by the ten largest.

Overall study results and their limits: Compared with the aged group, more naive CD4+ T cells, fewer expanded clones and increased TCR diversity were shown by the long-lived group, suggesting age selection. A strong correlation was found between observed TCR beta diversity and the percentage of naive T cells measured by flow cytometry. Conclusive comparison of naive and antigen-experienced compartments was prevented by the profiling of bulk unsorted PBMCs. Because donor CMV infection status was unknown, age-related changes in expanded clonotypes were potentially confounded. As age increased, observed TCR beta diversity per million T cells dropped in a roughly linear way, and a significant reduction was already evident by age about 40. Total diversity estimates from one million sequenced T cells were considered lower bounds and underestimates.

As to this clonotype: Its antigen is currently not known. Sequence at one end of the junction differs from germline and may be a read error.

CDR1 and CDR2, looked up from the germline V gene (reference sequence), are LGHDT and YNNKEL. The CDR3 sequence holds 16 residues, the cysteine and phenylalanine included. Of all the DNA, just the CDR3 is kept, 48 bases in frame from base 1. This clonotype originated in a young woman in good health. The chain links TRBV3-1 with TRBJ1-2, with an unclear D gene assignment. Sequencing was performed on blood. The CDR3 here reads CASSPPVWNSHYGYTF. Read as DNA, the sequence is TGTGCCAGCAGCCCACCGGTCTGGAACAGCCACTATGGTTACACCTTC.